A single sample is the source of the 30 T cell receptor beta chains below, sequenced in a study of shared T cell receptors in the human thymus. TCRdb's copy holds only in-frame clones and misses some; the assay was immunoSEQ multiplex PCR. The data show some 640,000 clones, with over 75% seen just once and 0.0094% held by the top ten. The sample was also linked to a second study, of human thymus T cells.

Sequencing input: thymocytes. The receptors here all came from a boy in the first two years of life with a congenital heart defect.

This clone was counted a few times. Other nucleotide sequences from this sample produce the same CDR3. V and J are TRBV7-2 and TRBJ2-1; the D gene is possibly TRBD1 (5 bases). Trimming removed 0 bases from V and 6 bases from J, with 6 bases in between. CDR1 SGHTA and CDR2 FQGNSA come from the germline V gene. The CDR3 length is 13 residues. The CDR3 sequence is CASSLAGVNEQFF. The CDR3 DNA reads TGTGCCAGCAGCTTAGCAGGGGTCAATGAGCAGTTCTTC.

The chain links TRBV7-2 to TRBJ1-5; TRBD1 matches 7 bases. The V gene end was trimmed by 1 base and the J gene end by 6 bases; junction bases not matched to a gene: 12. Germline V gene sequence: CDR1 SGHTA, CDR2 FQGNSA. CDR3 length: 17 residues. CDR3 sequence (DNA): TGTGCCAGCAGCTTAGTGGGCAGGGGGAGTCTTAGTCAGCCCCAGCATTTT. This gives the protein CASSLVGRGSLSQPQHF.

V and J are TRBV28 and TRBJ1-1, with TRBD1 matching 12 bases. CDR1 and CDR2 (germline): MDHEN, SYDVKM. This CDR3 region has 18 residues. The ends lost 5 bases at V and 2 bases at J; junction bases unmatched: 12. The CDR3 is CASSRRLRDRGLNTEAFF. CDR3 DNA: TGTGCCAGCAGTAGACGACTCCGGGACAGGGGGCTAAACACTGAAGCTTTCTTT.

Here the CDR3 reads CSVWTSRPSTDTQYF. The CDR3 DNA reads as TGCAGCGTGTGGACTAGCCGCCCTAGCACAGATACGCAGTATTTT. The chain joins TRBV29-1 to TRBJ2-3; TRBD2 agrees at 8 bases. Losses at the gene ends were 6 bases for V and 0 bases for J; bases not matched to a gene: 8. CDR1 and CDR2 (germline): SQVTM, ANQGSEA. This CDR3 is 15 amino acids long.

The V and J genes are TRBV9 and TRBJ2-3; 11 nucleotides agree with TRBD2. The CDR3 contains 15 residues. J gave up 5 bases and V 0 bases, and 2 bases lay outside the gene matches. Germline CDR1 and CDR2: SGDLS and YYNGEE. CDR3 coding DNA: TGTGCCAGCAGCGTAGTACTAGCGGGAGAAGATACGCAGTATTTT. Translating it yields CASSVVLAGEDTQYF.

This chain joins TRBV11-2 and TRBJ2-7; D may be TRBD2 (6 bases). CDR1 and CDR2 from the germline V gene are SGHAT and FQNNGV. The CDR3 spans 17 residues. Trimming took off 1 base at V and 3 bases at J, with 19 bases between the two ends. CDR3 sequence (DNA): TGTGCCAGCAGCTTAGTGCGGGATTTACACGCTGGCTACGAGCAGTACTTC. It specifies CASSLVRDLHAGYEQYF.

The chain couples TRBV4-1 to TRBJ2-7; 10 bases fit TRBD2. V was clipped by 1 base and J by 3 bases; unmatched bases: 9. Looked up from germline, CDR1 is MGHRA and CDR2 is YSYEKL. The CDR3 extends over 17 amino acids. CDR3 bases: TGCGCCAGCAGCCAAGGGACTAGCGGTTTGCGGTACTACGAGCAGTACTTC. Encoded protein: CASSQGTSGLRYYEQYF.

The chain uses TRBV5-1 and TRBJ1-1, with TRBD1 as a possible D gene (6 bases). This CDR3 is built from 16 residues. Trimming removed 0 bases at V and 2 bases at J, with 14 bases between. Germline V gives CDR1 SGHRS, CDR2 YFSETQ. Here the CDR3 reads CASSLAPGQRNTEAFF. As DNA, the CDR3 is TGCGCCAGCAGCTTGGCCCCGGGACAACGAAACACTGAAGCTTTCTTT.

The chain combines TRBV14 with TRBJ1-5; maybe TRBD1 (5 bases). The CDR3 runs 14 residues. The germline gives CDR1 SGHDN, CDR2 FVKESK. Trimming pared 2 bases from V and 3 bases from J, leaving 8 bases between. As DNA, the CDR3 is TGTGCCAGCAGCCAATCGGGGGTCAATCAGCCCCAGCATTTT. This codes for CASSQSGVNQPQHF.

This chain joins TRBV25-1 and TRBJ1-2, with TRBD1 identical over 7 bases. V dropped 5 bases and J dropped 3; count of bases not matched to a gene: 6. The CDR3 has 14 amino acids. The V gene's germline CDR1 is MGHDK and CDR2 SYGVNS. The CDR3 nucleotides are TGTGCCAGCAGTTGCGCCAGGGGGGACTATGGCTACACCTTC. It encodes CASSCARGDYGYTF.

The chain employs TRBV28 and TRBJ2-7, with D possibly TRBD2 on 5 matching bases. Trimming cost V 4 bases and J 5 bases, with 12 bases left between them. Germline CDR1 and CDR2: MDHEN and SYDVKM. This CDR3 is 13 amino acids long. DNA for the CDR3: TGTGCCAGCAGTTGGAGGACGTACAACGAGCAGTACTTC. Its protein is CASSWRTYNEQYF.

The chain is built from TRBV29-1 and TRBJ2-5; 8 bases match TRBD1. Germline loops: CDR1 SQVTM, CDR2 ANQGSEA. The V gene end was trimmed by 5 bases and the J gene end by 4 bases; junction bases not matched to a gene: 15. The CDR3 runs 16 residues. The CDR3 bases are TGCAGCGTTCCCTACGCGGGGACAGGCAGTCGAGAGACCCAGTACTTC. Amino acid sequence: CSVPYAGTGSRETQYF.

The genes are TRBV18 and TRBJ1-5, with 8 bases that match TRBD1. Germline V lookup: CDR1 KGHSH, CDR2 LQKENI. Trimming removed 3 bases from V and 6 bases from J; junction bases left unmatched: 13. The CDR3 has 17 residues. In DNA, the CDR3 is TGTGCCAGCTCACCGCTACCACGACAGGGGCCGGGTCAGCCCCAGCATTTT. Amino acids: CASSPLPRQGPGQPQHF.

This clone was detected only a few times. The chain employs TRBV7-6 and TRBJ2-2, with 12 bases that match TRBD2. Germline assignment: CDR1 SGHVS and CDR2 FNYEAQ. The length of the CDR3 is 16 residues. The ends lost 3 bases at V and 9 bases at J; junction bases unmatched: 8. DNA for the CDR3: TGTGCCAGCAGCTTCCTAGCGGGAGGGCCGACCTGGGAGCTGTTTTTT. Its protein is CASSFLAGGPTWELFF.

This chain links TRBV5-4 with TRBJ1-2, with 7 bases identical to TRBD1. Per germline, CDR1 SGHNT and CDR2 YYREEE (reference sequence). The CDR3 covers 11 residues. J gave up 10 bases and V 5 bases, and 5 bases lay outside the gene matches. The CDR3 loop is CASSGDSTYTF. In nucleotides, the CDR3 is TGTGCCAGCAGTGGGGACAGCACCTACACCTTC.

As regards this clone: The DNA is omitted, as the CDR3 cannot be located on it reliably, and the CDR3 follows TCRdb's listing. V gene TRBV6-5 combines with J gene TRBJ1-4. Both ends counted, the CDR3 spans 14 residues. Germline CDR1 reads MNHEY; CDR2 reads SVGAGI. The CDR3 sequence: CASSSSRDNEKLFF.

This clone has a single count. This sample includes further DNA sequences coding for the same CDR3. The rearrangement joins TRBV28 to TRBJ2-7; D is uncertain. Germline CDR1 MDHEN, CDR2 SYDVKM. V was pared by 5 bases and J by 5 bases, with 4 bases between. The CDR3 extends over 10 amino acids. CDR3 coding DNA: TGTGCCAGCAGTATCAACGAGCAGTACTTC. Translation: CASSINEQYF.

As regards this clone: A read error may produce the germline difference seen at one junction end. This chain connects TRBV6-6 to TRBJ1-1; 8 bases map to TRBD1. CDR1 and CDR2 (germline): MNHNY, SVGAGI (reference sequence). This CDR3 has 14 residues. CDR3: CASSDSTGGTEAFF. The CDR3 DNA reads as TGTGCCAGCAGTGACTCAACAGGGGGCACTGAAGCTTTCTTT.

The J gene is TRBJ1-3, the V gene TRBV5-1, with D perhaps matching TRBD1 (6 bases). There are 13 residues in the CDR3. The germline CDR1 and CDR2 sequences are SGHRS and YFSETQ. Trimming took off 0 bases at V and 8 bases at J, with 9 bases between the two ends. The CDR3 DNA reads TGCGCCAGCAGCTTGGACAGGGCTGACACCATATATTTT. This translates into CASSLDRADTIYF.

The rearrangement joins TRBV4-3 to TRBJ1-4, with D perhaps TRBD1 (5 bases). CDR1 and CDR2 (germline): LGHNA, YSLEER. This CDR3 contains 12 residues. V lost 0 bases and J 11 bases, leaving 7 bases between the germline ends. CDR3 DNA: TGCGCCAGCAGCCAAGAAGGGGATAAACTGTTTTTT. Residues: CASSQEGDKLFF.

This clone was seen a few times. J is TRBJ2-7 and V is TRBV19, with a possible D match to TRBD1 (5 bases). Germline values: CDR1 LNHDA, CDR2 SQIVND (reference sequence). Trimming pared 2 bases from V and 4 bases from J, leaving 15 bases between. This CDR3 is built from 15 residues. This CDR3 reads CASSIQASQGYEQYF. CDR3 nucleotides: TGTGCCAGTAGTATACAGGCCTCCCAGGGATACGAGCAGTACTTC.

The V call is TRBV4-3, the J call TRBJ2-7; D perhaps matches TRBD2 (6 bases). Germline CDR1 is LGHNA and CDR2 is YSLEER. The CDR3 has 18 residues. V gave up 0 bases and J gave up 1 base, with 19 bases separating them. CDR3 amino acids: CASSQDLGPGLNSYEQYF. The CDR3 DNA is TGCGCCAGCAGCCAAGATCTGGGGCCGGGACTGAATTCCTACGAGCAGTACTTC.

This chain joins TRBV25-1 and TRBJ2-1; D is ambiguous. The germline V and J ends were trimmed by 0 bases and 10 bases, with 7 bases remaining between them. This CDR3 is 12 amino acids long. CDR1 and CDR2 from the germline V gene are MGHDK and SYGVNS. In nucleotides, the CDR3 is TGTGCCAGCAGTGAATACGGGTTAGAGCAGTTCTTC. Amino acid sequence: CASSEYGLEQFF. The full variable domain, with the rest looked up from reference TRBV25-1 and TRBJ2-1, is EADIYQTPRYLVIGTGKKITLECSQTMGHDKMYWYQQDPGMELHLIHYSYGVNSTEKGDLSSESTVSRIRTEHFPLTLESARPSHTSQYLCASSEYGLEQFFGPGTRLTVL.

CDR3 bases: TGCGCCAGCAGCCAAGAACACAATACAGGGGTCTCTGGGGCCAACGTCCTGACTTTC. It is translated as CASSQEHNTGVSGANVLTF. The chain has TRBV4-1 and TRBJ2-6, with 7 positions matching TRBD1. The CDR3 runs to 19 residues. J gave up 0 bases and V 0 bases, and 8 bases lay outside the gene matches. Per germline, CDR1 MGHRA and CDR2 YSYEKL.

The CDR3 sequence is CASSSGFFYEQYF. The CDR3 region has the DNA TGTGCCAGCAGCTCAGGGTTCTTCTACGAGCAGTACTTC. The V and J genes are TRBV5-8 and TRBJ2-7; possibly TRBD1 for D (5 bases). Germline assignment: CDR1 SGHTS and CDR2 YDEGEE. There are 13 residues in the CDR3. Trimming removed 3 bases from V and 3 bases from J, with 10 bases in between.

V and J are TRBV15 and TRBJ1-5; D unclear. Germline V gene lookup returns CDR1 LNHNV and CDR2 YYDKDF (reference sequence). The CDR3 covers 18 residues. Trimming left V 5 bases short and J 3 bases short, with 23 bases between. The CDR3 protein is CATSDLPAEDGDNQPQHF. As DNA, the CDR3 is TGTGCCACCAGCGACCTCCCGGCGGAGGACGGGGACAATCAGCCCCAGCATTTT.

The genes are TRBV4-2 and TRBJ2-7, with TRBD2 matching over 12 bases. The CDR3 consists of 16 residues. Trimming took 0 bases from V and 2 from J; bases not matched to a gene: 2. Per the germline V gene, CDR1 is LGHNA and CDR2 is YNFKEQ. The CDR3, as DNA: TGTGCCAGCAGCCAAGAATGGACTAGCGGGACCTACGAGCAGTACTTC. It encodes CASSQEWTSGTYEQYF.

The chain joins TRBV5-1 to TRBJ2-3; 10 positions agree with TRBD2. CDR3 length: 18 amino acids. Germline V gene lookup returns CDR1 SGHRS and CDR2 YFSETQ. J lost 0 bases, V lost 7 bases, and 14 bases had no gene match. The CDR3 here is CASQAGLADPTSTDTQYF. CDR3 nucleotide sequence: TGCGCCAGCCAGGCAGGACTAGCGGATCCTACTAGCACAGATACGCAGTATTTT.

This chain uses TRBV25-1 with TRBJ2-5; 14 bases align to TRBD2. With V trimmed by 7 bases and J by 5 bases, 9 bases remained unmatched. The CDR3 totals 16 residues. Germline V gives CDR1 MGHDK, CDR2 SYGVNS. CDR3 DNA: TGTGCCAGCAACCCGGGACTAGCGGGAGTGAAGGAGACCCAGTACTTC. It specifies CASNPGLAGVKETQYF. Complete variable domain (other parts from reference TRBV25-1 and TRBJ2-5): EADIYQTPRYLVIGTGKKITLECSQTMGHDKMYWYQQDPGMELHLIHYSYGVNSTEKGDLSSESTVSRIRTEHFPLTLESARPSHTSQYLCASNPGLAGVKETQYFGPGTRLLVL.

V gene TRBV2 combines with J gene TRBJ2-5, with a tentative D call TRBD1 (5 bases). V was pared by 4 bases and J by 5 bases, with 26 bases between. The CDR3 extends over 18 amino acids. Per the germline V gene, CDR1 is SNHLY and CDR2 is FYNNEI. CDR3: CASSGFIGVRVKWETQYF. Here the CDR3 DNA reads TGTGCCAGCAGTGGTTTTATTGGGGTCAGGGTAAAATGGGAGACCCAGTACTTC.